The next 5 T cell receptor beta chains were all read from a single sample in a study of blood T cells in healthy people across ages. A sample-barcoded 5' primer and a J-beta primer mix were used in a second PCR of roughly 7 to 11 cycles. One entry per CDR3 protein, called by TCRdb with MiXCR from the 5' RACE reads. Of approximately 580,000 distinct CDR3 sequences in the sample, 24% are singletons; the top ten hold just under 9%. These sequences were also reported in another study, on T cells of mothers and their children.

Sample: blood. The receptors stem from a boy younger than 18 in good health.

The chain couples TRBV25-1 to TRBJ1-4; no clear D. The length of the CDR3 is 16 residues. Germline V gene sequence: CDR1 MGHDK, CDR2 SYGVNS. V dropped 4 bases and J dropped 6 bases, with 18 bases sitting between them. The CDR3 DNA is TGTGCCAGCAGTGTATTTGATGGCGGGTTTGATGAAAAACTGTTTTTT. Its translation is CASSVFDGGFDEKLFF.

The chain carries TRBV6-1 and TRBJ2-4; no clear D gene. The CDR3 covers 11 residues. The germline V gene has CDR1 MNHNS and CDR2 SASEGT. Trimming cost V 8 bases and J 8 bases, with 10 bases left between them. The CDR3 DNA follows: TGTGCCAGCCTACTTGGAGACATTCAGTACTTC. It is translated as CASLLGDIQYF.

The chain links TRBV14 to TRBJ1-4; the D is unclear. The germline V and J ends were trimmed by 0 bases and 4 bases, with 9 bases remaining between them. The length of the CDR3 is 15 residues. Germline CDR1 SGHDN, CDR2 FVKESK. The CDR3, as DNA: TGTGCCAGCAGCCAAGAGAAAGGTTATAATGAAAAACTGTTTTTT. Encoded protein: CASSQEKGYNEKLFF.

At least ten counts were recorded for this clonotype. The chain employs TRBV7-8 and TRBJ2-1; perhaps TRBD1 as D (7 bases). CDR1 is SGHVS, CDR2 FQNEAQ, per germline. The V end lost 6 bases, the J end lost 8 bases, and 11 bases lay between the germline ends. The CDR3 has 12 residues. The DNA of the CDR3 is TGTGCCAGCAGGCGGGACAGCGATGAGCAGTTCTTC. Amino acids: CASRRDSDEQFF. The full variable domain, completed using reference TRBV7-8 and TRBJ2-1, is GAGVSQSPRYKVAKRGQDVALRCDPISGHVSLFWYQQALGQGPEFLTYFQNEAQLDKSGLPSDRFFAERPEGSVSTLKIQRTQQEDSAVYLCASRRDSDEQFFGPGTRLTVL.

DNA for the CDR3: TGTGCCAGCAGCTTAGGGGCAGCCTTCTACGAGCAGTACTTC. It specifies CASSLGAAFYEQYF. The V call is TRBV7-2, the J call TRBJ2-7; no firm D call. The V end was cut by 1 base, the J end by 3 bases, with 10 bases between. Germline CDR1 is SGHTA and CDR2 is FQGNSA. This CDR3 region has 14 residues.